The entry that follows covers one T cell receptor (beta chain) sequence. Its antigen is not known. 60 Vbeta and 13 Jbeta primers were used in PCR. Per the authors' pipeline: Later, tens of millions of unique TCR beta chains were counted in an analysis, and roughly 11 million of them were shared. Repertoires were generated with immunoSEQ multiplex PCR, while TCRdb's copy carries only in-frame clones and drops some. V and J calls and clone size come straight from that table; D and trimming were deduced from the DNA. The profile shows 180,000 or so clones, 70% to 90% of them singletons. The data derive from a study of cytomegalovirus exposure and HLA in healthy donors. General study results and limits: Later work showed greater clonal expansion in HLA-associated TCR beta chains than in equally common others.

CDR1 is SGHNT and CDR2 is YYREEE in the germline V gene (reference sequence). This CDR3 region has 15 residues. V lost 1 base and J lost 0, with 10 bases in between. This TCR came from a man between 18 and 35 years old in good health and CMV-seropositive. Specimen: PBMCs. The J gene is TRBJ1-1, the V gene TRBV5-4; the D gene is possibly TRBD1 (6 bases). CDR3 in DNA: TGTGCCAGCAGCTTGAAGCAGGGGATGAACACTGAAGCTTTCTTT. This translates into CASSLKQGMNTEAFF.